This T cell receptor beta chain appears in the sequencing data of a study of blood T cells in healthy people across ages. Germline values: CDR1 DFQATT, CDR2 SNEGSKA (reference sequence). The germline V and J ends were trimmed by 1 base and 5 bases, with 6 bases remaining between them. The length of the CDR3 is 12 residues. Roughly 9 milliliters of peripheral blood were drawn from each donor. Then a second PCR, running roughly 7 to 11 cycles, was carried out with a sample-barcoded 5' primer and a J-beta primer mix. MiXCR, applied by TCRdb to the 5' RACE reads, yields one record per CDR3 protein. The top ten clones hold under 35% of a sample with hundreds of thousands of distinct CDR3 sequences, 45% to 50% of them seen once. General study results and limits: More naive CD4+ cells and higher diversity were found in long-lived than in aged donors.

Points on this clonotype: Its antigen is undetermined.

The chain joins TRBV20-1 to TRBJ2-1; D call uncertain. The sequencing input was blood. The sequence derives from a woman aged 55-70 years in good health. This CDR3 is CSARGVNNEQFF. In nucleotides, the CDR3 is TGCAGTGCTAGAGGGGTGAACAATGAGCAGTTCTTC.